One and the same sample provided the 10 T cell receptor beta chains below, sequenced in a study of shared clonotypes between healthy human individuals. Using immunoSEQ multiplex PCR, the repertoire was profiled, and TCRdb retains in-frame clones only, with some absent. The table includes about 2,100,000 clones, about 92% detected once. As defined, naive CD8 cells were CD45RO-negative and positively selected for CCR7, with terminally differentiated effector memory CD45RA+ cells excluded. The sequencing input was naive CD8+ T cells from PBMCs. Receptor source: a man aged 18-30 years in good health. Some clones in this sample may be carry-over from other donors' samples.

This clone has only one observation. The rearrangement links TRBV28 to TRBJ2-7, with D uncertain. Germline V gene lookup returns CDR1 MDHEN and CDR2 SYDVKM. Trimming left V 3 bases short and J 6 bases short, with 6 bases between. The CDR3 length is 11 residues. The CDR3 loop is CASSFNAEQYF. The CDR3 region has the DNA TGTGCCAGCAGTTTTAATGCCGAGCAGTACTTC.

The chain is built from TRBV6-4 and TRBJ1-1; the D gene is possibly TRBD1 (6 bases). Deletions cut 6 bases from V and 4 bases from J, with 18 bases between. The CDR3 is 15 amino acids. Looked up from germline, CDR1 is MRHNA and CDR2 is SNTAGT. Written as DNA, the CDR3 is TGTGCCAGCAGCCCCAGAGGGGGGGAGGTCACTGAAGCTTTCTTT. This gives the protein CASSPRGGEVTEAFF.

The chain uses TRBV30 and TRBJ2-5, with no clear D. The CDR3 consists of 13 residues. Germline V gene lookup returns CDR1 GTSNPN and CDR2 SVGIG (reference sequence). V shed 5 bases and J shed 3 bases, with 13 bases lying between them. For the CDR3, the DNA is TGTGCCTGGGGCCCTCATCGTAAAGAGACCCAGTACTTC. It encodes CAWGPHRKETQYF. The entire variable domain, with the rest obtained from reference TRBV30 and TRBJ2-5, is as follows: SQTIHQWPATLVQPVGSPLSLECTVEGTSNPNLYWYRQAAGRGLQLLFYSVGIGQISSEVPQNLSASRPQDRQFILSSKKLLLSDSGFYLCAWGPHRKETQYFGPGTRLLVL.

This chain connects TRBV11-2 to TRBJ2-1, with 14 positions matching TRBD2. The CDR3 is 17 amino acids. Trimming at V came to 1 base and at J to 3 bases, leaving 2 bases not matched to a gene. Germline CDR1 and CDR2: SGHAT and FQNNGV. The CDR3 coding sequence is TGTGCCAGCAGCTTAGGACTAGCGGGAGGGAGCTACAATGAGCAGTTCTTC. Its protein product is CASSLGLAGGSYNEQFF.

V and J are TRBV13 and TRBJ2-1; possibly TRBD2 for D (5 bases). V lost 4 bases and J lost 0, with 13 bases in between. The length of the CDR3 is 16 residues. CDR1 is PRHDT, CDR2 FYEKMQ, per germline (reference sequence). CDR3 sequence reads: CASSSRRSPSYNEQFF. CDR3 sequence (DNA): TGTGCCAGCAGCTCTCGGAGGTCACCCTCCTACAATGAGCAGTTCTTC.

This chain links TRBV9 with TRBJ2-1; 15 positions agree with TRBD2. The CDR3 contains 19 residues. V lost 7 bases and J lost 5; bases outside the gene matches: 16. The germline CDR1 and CDR2 sequences are SGDLS and YYNGEE. CDR3 sequence: CASGLGTSGRPIGDNEQFF. The CDR3 DNA follows: TGTGCCAGCGGCCTGGGGACTAGCGGGAGGCCCATAGGAGACAATGAGCAGTTCTTC.

This sequence joins TRBV21-1 and TRBJ2-1. TRBV21-1 is termed a pseudogene. This CDR3 comprises 16 residues. The CDR3 DNA is TGTGCCAGCATCCGGGGCCCAGGGAGTCCCTACAATGAGCAGTTCTTC. Amino acids: CASIRGPGSPYNEQFF.

The rearrangement uses TRBV7-3 and TRBJ2-1; either TRBD1 or TRBD2 may supply D (6 bases each). The V and J ends lost 2 bases and 8 bases respectively, with 16 bases between them. Germline lookup yields CDR1 SGHTA and CDR2 FQGTGA. The CDR3 has 15 residues. CDR3 DNA: TGTGCCAGCAGCTTACTGGGGGGCTGGGTGGATGAGCAGTTCTTC. As protein: CASSLLGGWVDEQFF.

Turning to this clone: Other DNA variants within this sample encode the same CDR3. The V gene is TRBV28, the J gene TRBJ1-1; D is perhaps TRBD1 (5 bases). Germline values: CDR1 MDHEN, CDR2 SYDVKM. Trimming left V 4 bases short and J 1 base short, with 7 bases between. The length of the CDR3 is 13 residues. The CDR3 bases are TGTGCCAGCAGTTATGGGGGGAACACTGAAGCTTTCTTT. It specifies CASSYGGNTEAFF.

V usage is TRBV4-1 and J usage is TRBJ2-7; TRBD1 or TRBD2 may be the D gene (5 bases each). Germline CDR1 MGHRA, CDR2 YSYEKL. The V and J ends lost 4 bases and 5 bases respectively, with 12 bases between them. CDR3 size: 13 residues. CDR3 loop: CASSPGPRNEQYF. The CDR3 nucleotides read TGCGCCAGCAGCCCGGGACCAAGGAACGAGCAGTACTTC.